This is a list of T cell receptor beta chains from one sample in a study of blood T cells in healthy people across ages. From the 5' RACE reads, TCRdb called clonotypes with MiXCR, one entry per CDR3 protein. The sample shows about 1.1 million distinct CDR3 sequences, 35% to 45% of them seen only once. Sequencing was performed on blood. The source is a young man in good health. The CDR3 runs from the conserved cysteine through the conserved F or W. A D gene is named only where the DNA matches it firmly. Clone size is shown for a subset of rows, as once, few, many or a class of expanded clone.

>.|TRBJ2-2|.|TRBV7-6
CASSLGVAGDIMNTGELFF
TGTGCCAGCAGCTTAGGTGTTGCGGGGGACATAATGAACACCGGGGAGCTGTTTTTT
>once|TRBJ1-5|.|TRBV7-6
CASSLEGGPYQPQHF
TGTGCCAGCAGCTTAGAGGGGGGGCCTTATCAGCCCCAGCATTTT
>.|TRBJ1-5|.|TRBV2
CASSGGQNNQPQHF
TGTGCCAGCAGTGGGGGGCAGAACAATCAGCCCCAGCATTTT
>few|TRBJ1-2|TRBD1|TRBV28
CASSSARTGGVYGYTF
TGTGCCAGCAGTTCCGCCCGGACAGGGGGGGTTTATGGCTACACCTTC
>few|TRBJ2-6|.|TRBV11-3
CASSLGLDSSGANVLTF
TGTGCCAGCAGCTTAGGTCTCGATAGCTCTGGGGCCAACGTCCTGACTTTC
>.|TRBJ1-1|TRBD1|TRBV4-1
CASSQDFKTGGWTEAFF
TGCGCCAGCAGCCAAGATTTTAAGACAGGGGGTTGGACTGAAGCTTTCTTT
>few|TRBJ1-2|.|TRBV20-1
CSAISPGGNYGYTF
TGCAGTGCAATATCCCCTGGGGGAAACTATGGCTACACCTTC
>.|TRBJ1-2|.|TRBV25-1
CASSDRQGANYGYTF
TGTGCCAGCAGTGACCGTCAGGGAGCTAACTATGGCTACACCTTC
>.|TRBJ2-3|.|TRBV20-1
CSPRQEALPDTQYF
TGCAGTCCCAGACAGGAGGCGCTGCCAGATACGCAGTATTTT
>few|TRBJ1-2|.|TRBV10-3
CAISDRGGESYGYTF
TGTGCCATCAGTGACAGGGGAGGGGAGTCCTATGGCTACACCTTC
>few|TRBJ2-1|.|TRBV4-3
CASSQDVRGQNEQFF
TGCGCCAGCAGCCAAGATGTACGGGGTCAGAATGAGCAGTTCTTC
>.|TRBJ1-5|TRBD1|TRBV12-3/TRBV12-4
CASSAGTVSNQSQHF
TGTGCCAGCAGCGCCGGGACAGTTAGCAATCAGTCCCAGCATTTT
>.|TRBJ1-2|.|TRBV7-6
CASSLEGRGRGFYGYTF
TGTGCCAGCAGCTTAGAGGGTCGCGGCAGGGGTTTCTATGGCTACACCTTC
>.|TRBJ2-3|.|TRBV12-3/TRBV12-4
CASSFQQGNADTQYF
TGTGCCAGCAGTTTCCAGCAGGGGAACGCAGATACGCAGTATTTT
>.|TRBJ2-5|TRBD1|TRBV6-5
CASSYGAGQGEETQYF
TGTGCCAGCAGTTACGGGGCGGGACAGGGAGAAGAGACCCAGTACTTC
>few|TRBJ1-4|TRBD1|TRBV12-3/TRBV12-4
CASSLGTGVGKLFF
TGTGCCAGCAGTTTAGGGACAGGTGTGGGAAAACTGTTTTTT
>few|TRBJ1-2|.|TRBV9
CASSVSGRYGYTF
TGTGCCAGCAGCGTAAGCGGGAGATATGGCTACACCTTC
>.|TRBJ2-2|.|TRBV27
CAIGGTHTGELFF
TGTGCCATCGGAGGGACTCACACCGGGGAGCTGTTTTTT
>.|TRBJ2-7|.|TRBV11-2
CASSLRDRLYEQYF
TGTGCCAGCAGCCTGCGGGACCGCCTCTACGAGCAGTACTTC
>.|TRBJ2-7|TRBD1|TRBV5-4
CASSFIPGQGPNEQYF
TGTGCCAGCAGCTTCATACCGGGACAGGGGCCCAATGAGCAGTACTTC
>.|TRBJ2-2|.|TRBV10-3
CAIKSEGRVGTGELFF
TGTGCCATCAAGAGTGAAGGCAGGGTGGGCACCGGGGAGCTGTTTTTT
>few|TRBJ1-6|.|TRBV7-9
CASRQGPSFSPPHF
TGTGCCAGCAGGCAAGGTCCGTCTTTTTCACCCCCCCACTTT
>few|TRBJ2-3|.|TRBV20-1
CSASGGAVDTQYF
TGCAGTGCTAGTGGGGGGGCCGTAGATACGCAGTATTTT
>.|TRBJ2-1|.|TRBV20-1
CSARDWGETQFF
TGCAGTGCTAGAGATTGGGGGGAGACCCAGTTCTTC
>.|TRBJ1-2|.|TRBV7-2
CASSLAYTVDYGYTF
TGTGCCAGCAGCTTAGCGTATACAGTCGACTATGGCTACACCTTC
>.|TRBJ2-1|.|TRBV7-9
CASSPVEQFF
TGTGCCAGCAGCCCGGTTGAGCAGTTCTTC
>.|TRBJ2-1|TRBD1|TRBV12-5
CASGSADRAGINEQFF
TGTGCTAGTGGTTCGGCCGACAGGGCTGGGATCAATGAGCAGTTCTTC
>.|TRBJ2-1|TRBD1|TRBV20-1
CSASGGDNEQFF
TGCAGTGCCTCAGGGGGTGACAATGAGCAGTTCTTC
>.|TRBJ1-2|.|TRBV7-9
CASSPPDRLNLNYGYTF
TGTGCCAGCAGCCCTCCAGACCGTCTTAATCTTAACTATGGCTACACCTTC
>.|TRBJ1-2|.|TRBV7-8
CASSPEVRTLTLPFNYGYTF
TGTGCCAGCAGCCCCGAGGTTCGGACCCTAACACTCCCTTTTAACTATGGCTACACCTTC
>.|TRBJ2-3|.|TRBV4-1
CASSQVPLVLDTQYF
TGCGCCAGCAGCCAAGTCCCGCTGGTCTTGGATACGCAGTATTTT
>.|TRBJ1-2|.|TRBV7-2
CASSLEGVGRILYGYTF
TGTGCCAGCAGCTTAGAAGGGGTAGGGCGGATACTGTATGGCTACACCTTC
>few|TRBJ2-1|TRBD2|TRBV10-3
CAISESLAGYNEQFF
TGTGCCATCAGTGAGTCGCTAGCGGGGTACAATGAGCAGTTCTTC
>.|TRBJ1-1|.|TRBV2
CASRGRTEAFF
TGTGCCAGCAGGGGCCGTACTGAAGCTTTCTTT
>.|TRBJ2-3|TRBD2|TRBV12-3/TRBV12-4
CASSSERGGADTQYF
TGTGCCAGCTCCTCTGAGCGGGGGGGCGCAGATACGCAGTATTTT
>few|TRBJ2-2|TRBD2|TRBV20-1
CSAISSGANTGELFF
TGCAGTGCTATCTCTAGCGGGGCGAACACCGGGGAGCTGTTTTTT
>few|TRBJ1-1|.|TRBV27
CASSLRGGEAFF
TGTGCCAGCAGTTTACGGGGAGGAGAAGCTTTCTTT
>many|TRBJ2-5|TRBD1|TRBV4-3
CASSGRFETGQETQYF
TGCGCCAGCAGCGGTCGTTTTGAGACAGGGCAAGAGACCCAGTACTTC
>.|TRBJ1-2|TRBD1|TRBV20-1
CSARATGGEVDGYTF
TGCAGTGCTAGAGCTACAGGGGGGGAGGTAGATGGCTACACCTTC
>few|TRBJ2-3|TRBD2|TRBV24-1
CATSELAGATQYF
TGTGCCACCAGTGAACTAGCGGGGGCTACGCAGTATTTT
>.|TRBJ1-2|.|TRBV4-3
CASSQNGVGRGYTF
TGCGCCAGCAGCCAGAACGGAGTAGGGAGGGGCTACACCTTC
>many|TRBJ2-3|TRBD1|TRBV20-1
CSAITGTGETDTQYF
TGCAGTGCTATCACAGGGACAGGAGAGACAGATACGCAGTATTTT
>.|TRBJ1-2|.|TRBV2
CASRPFRVHGYTF
TGTGCCAGCAGACCCTTCCGGGTCCATGGCTACACCTTC
>.|TRBJ2-3|.|TRBV20-1
CSARGGGTKYF
TGCAGTGCTAGGGGAGGAGGGACCAAGTATTTT
>.|TRBJ1-2|.|TRBV7-2
CASSLSVSDNYGYTF
TGTGCCAGCAGCTTATCCGTTTCCGATAACTATGGCTACACCTTC
>few|TRBJ1-5|.|TRBV7-6
CASSLGRGSGNQPQHF
TGTGCCAGCAGCTTAGGGCGGGGCAGCGGCAATCAGCCCCAGCATTTT
>.|TRBJ2-1|.|TRBV4-2
CASSQATAEQFF
TGTGCCAGCAGCCAAGCGACAGCCGAGCAGTTCTTC
>.|TRBJ1-5|.|TRBV7-9
CASSPPGSYQPQHF
TGTGCCAGCAGCCCACCGGGAAGCTATCAGCCCCAGCATTTT
>few|TRBJ1-2|.|TRBV9
CASEGKGYTF
TGTGCCAGCGAGGGAAAGGGCTACACCTTC
>.|TRBJ1-5|TRBD1|TRBV27
CASSFSQGAFQPQHF
TGTGCCAGCAGTTTCTCGCAGGGGGCCTTTCAGCCCCAGCATTTT
>many|TRBJ2-1|TRBD1|TRBV9
CASSLQGAYYNEQFF
TGTGCCAGCAGCTTACAGGGGGCGTACTACAATGAGCAGTTCTTC
>once|TRBJ1-1|.|TRBV11-2
CASSLEAGVGAEAFF
TGTGCCAGCAGCTTAGAGGCAGGGGTCGGGGCTGAAGCTTTCTTT
>.|TRBJ1-5|.|TRBV15
CATSMSGDQPQHF
TGTGCCACCAGCATGTCGGGGGATCAGCCCCAGCATTTT
>.|TRBJ2-1|.|TRBV20-1
CSASDRQGAHNEQFF
TGCAGTGCTAGTGATCGGCAGGGTGCACACAATGAGCAGTTCTTC
>few|TRBJ2-1|TRBD1|TRBV7-2
CASSSSGGYAYNEQFF
TGTGCCAGCAGCTCTTCAGGGGGCTATGCTTACAATGAGCAGTTCTTC